A single sample gave rise to the 14 T cell receptor beta chains below, sequenced in a study of T-cell memory formation after mild COVID-19. Each CDR3 protein gets one entry after TCRdb re-called the 5' RACE reads with MiXCR. The sample includes approximately 290,000 distinct CDR3 sequences, around 15% seen only once; the top ten take 22%. Sequencing used PBMCs or a T cell subset sorted from them (not recorded which). These receptors came from a man between 18 and 29 years old who had mild COVID-19 (a few samples of this study predate the infection). Cell type and time point are not known.

This chain joins TRBV11-2 and TRBJ1-4; D perhaps matches TRBD1 (5 bases). Germline V gene sequence: CDR1 SGHAT, CDR2 FQNNGV. The CDR3 is 15 amino acids. V lost 5 bases and J 3 bases, leaving 13 bases between the germline ends. The CDR3 nucleotides read TGTGCCAGCAGCCCCCGCGGGGACCCTAATGAAAAACTGTTTTTT. It encodes CASSPRGDPNEKLFF.

This chain joins TRBV29-1 and TRBJ2-3, with 7 bases matching TRBD2. CDR1 SQVTM and CDR2 ANQGSEA come from the germline V gene. The CDR3 is 12 amino acids. Trimming took 8 bases from V and 4 from J; bases not matched to a gene: 6. DNA for the CDR3: TGCAGCTTAAGACTAGCCGCAGATACGCAGTATTTT. Translating it yields CSLRLAADTQYF.

This clonotype was seen only a few times. The J gene is TRBJ1-6, the V gene TRBV4-3, with D unresolved. From germline, CDR1 is LGHNA and CDR2 YSLEER. Trimming removed 0 bases at V and 10 bases at J, with 10 bases between. This CDR3 has 14 residues. The CDR3 DNA follows: TGCGCCAGCAGCCAAGATATGAGGATGTCACCCCTCCACTTT. Translating gives CASSQDMRMSPLHF.

This clonotype showed up just a few times. The chain employs TRBV4-3 and TRBJ2-3; TRBD2 matches 10 bases. CDR1 and CDR2 from the germline V gene are LGHNA and YSLEER. CDR3 length: 17 amino acids. The ends lost 0 bases at V and 6 bases at J; junction bases unmatched: 9. CDR3 sequence (DNA): TGCGCCAGCAGCCAAGATCAGAGCGGGGGGGCATCCGATACGCAGTATTTT. Protein: CASSQDQSGGASDTQYF.

There are a few counts of this clonotype. V and J are TRBV4-3 and TRBJ2-1; D gene unclear. The V gene's germline CDR1 is LGHNA and CDR2 YSLEER. This CDR3 contains 16 residues. V was cut by 3 bases and J by 8 bases, with 20 bases left in between. The CDR3 spells CASSQLLGPLGDEQFF. The CDR3 DNA reads as TGCGCCAGCAGCCAGCTCCTCGGGCCCCTAGGCGATGAGCAGTTCTTC.

This clonotype has more than one count but fewer than ten. The V gene is TRBV4-1, the J gene TRBJ2-3; TRBD2 matches at 12 bases. V dropped 3 bases and J dropped 4; count of bases not matched to a gene: 2. The CDR3 consists of 15 residues. The germline CDR1 and CDR2 sequences are MGHRA and YSYEKL. The CDR3 reads CASSHLAGGPDTQYF. DNA of the CDR3: TGCGCCAGCAGCCACCTAGCGGGGGGGCCAGATACGCAGTATTTT.

This clonotype was recorded a few times. V gene TRBV6-5 combines with J gene TRBJ2-7, with D maybe TRBD1 (6 bases). This CDR3 has 15 residues. CDR1 is MNHEY, CDR2 SVGAGI, per germline. V was trimmed by 5 bases and J by 0 bases, leaving 14 bases between them. The CDR3 spells CASSRDRPASYEQYF. The DNA for the CDR3 is TGTGCCAGCAGTCGAGACAGGCCGGCCTCCTACGAGCAGTACTTC.

This clonotype has more than one count but fewer than ten. The chain links TRBV24-1 to TRBJ2-2, with D possibly called TRBD1 or TRBD2 (5 bases each). V lost 8 bases to trimming and J lost 3 bases, with 9 bases between them. The germline gives CDR1 KGHDR, CDR2 SFDVKD. This CDR3 has 13 residues. CDR3 DNA: TGTGCCACCATGGGACGGTACACCGGGGAGCTGTTTTTT. Protein sequence: CATMGRYTGELFF.

Here the CDR3 reads CASTGRGGQPQHF. CDR3 coding DNA: TGTGCCAGCACTGGACGGGGGGGTCAGCCCCAGCATTTT. This chain uses TRBV12-3 or TRBV12-4 with TRBJ1-5; TRBD1 is a possible D gene (5 bases). Deletions cut 7 bases from V and 6 bases from J, with 13 bases between. The CDR3 is made up of 13 amino acids.

This clonotype was seen a few times. This chain's CDR3 is CSVVTSSYEQYV. For the CDR3, the DNA is TGCAGCGTTGTTACTAGCTCCTACGAGCAGTACGTC. The chain employs TRBV29-1 and TRBJ2-7; D might be TRBD2 (5 bases). The CDR3 loop spans 12 amino acids. V lost 4 bases to trimming and J lost 0 bases, with 7 bases between them. The germline CDR1 and CDR2 sequences are SQVTM and ANQGSEA.

This rearrangement joins TRBV2 to TRBJ1-6, with TRBD1 matching over 9 bases. V dropped 5 bases and J dropped 10; count of bases not matched to a gene: 9. This CDR3 comprises 15 residues. Germline V gene lookup returns CDR1 SNHLY and CDR2 FYNNEI. CDR3 coding DNA: TGTGCCAGCAGTCAAGGGACAGGGTGGCAATCACCCCTCCACTTT. Translation: CASSQGTGWQSPLHF.

This clonotype was seen more than once but under ten times. The rearrangement joins TRBV7-9 to TRBJ2-1; D may be TRBD2 (5 bases). V was trimmed by 4 bases and J by 10 bases, leaving 17 bases between them. This CDR3 contains 14 residues. Germline CDR1 is SEHNR and CDR2 is FQNEAQ (reference sequence). DNA of the CDR3: TGTGCCAGCAGCTGGTCGGGGTCCGCTAGCGAGCAGTTCTTC. This sequence encodes CASSWSGSASEQFF.

This clonotype has a handful of counts. The V gene is TRBV7-3, the J gene TRBJ1-4, with a tentative D call TRBD1 (5 bases). Trimming removed 1 base from V and 5 bases from J, with 20 bases in between. CDR3 length: 18 residues. Germline loops: CDR1 SGHTA, CDR2 FQGTGA. DNA for the CDR3: TGTGCCAGCAGCTTAAGCCCCCGGGCCCAGGGTGGGAATGAAAAACTGTTTTTT. It specifies CASSLSPRAQGGNEKLFF.

This clonotype was counted a few times. This rearrangement joins TRBV19 to TRBJ2-7, with 8 bases identical to TRBD1. J was trimmed by 0 bases and V by 10 bases; bases with no gene match: 5. Germline assignment: CDR1 LNHDA and CDR2 SQIVND (reference sequence). The CDR3 has 13 amino acids. For the CDR3, the DNA is TGTGCCACCCGACAGGGGCGCTCCTACGAGCAGTACGTC. Encoded protein: CATRQGRSYEQYV.